This T cell receptor (beta chain) was sequenced for a study of cytomegalovirus exposure and HLA in healthy donors. General study points: 16,951 TCR beta sequences were associated with HLA alleles at 0.05 false discovery rate in a later analysis. Association of a missense DCLRE1C variant with TCR beta V- and J-gene trimming was reported in a later analysis. A previous analysis found most TCR beta V segments productive roughly 87% or roughly 30% of the time.

This CDR3 has 15 residues. CDR1 is SGHVS and CDR2 is FNYEAQ in the germline V gene. V shed 0 bases and J 8 bases; nucleotides not matched to a gene: 6. Concerning this clone itself: The antigen remains undetermined.

The PCR used 60 Vbeta and 13 Jbeta primers. The table came from immunoSEQ multiplex PCR; TCRdb's copy has only in-frame clones and leaves some out. Counted here are around 33,000 clones, roughly two fifths occurring once; the ten biggest clones make up less than 2%. V and J are TRBV7-6 and TRBJ1-2, with 10 positions matching TRBD1. Sample: PBMCs. This receptor was obtained from a woman between 45 and 65 years old in good health and CMV-seronegative. In nucleotides, the CDR3 is TGTGCCAGCAGCTTAGCTCCCGGACAGGGGGGCGGCTACACCTTC. It encodes CASSLAPGQGGGYTF.